Shown below are 13 T cell receptor beta chains from a single sample sequenced in a study of T cells after yellow fever vaccination. TCRdb analysed the 5' RACE reads with MiXCR anew, one entry per CDR3 protein. The table includes about 170,000 distinct CDR3 sequences, more than 9.5% detected once. This material consisted of CD8+ T cells sorted from PBMCs, taken 15 days after the yellow fever booster vaccination. These receptors came from a man between 18 and 35 years old who received the YFV17D yellow fever vaccine.

The chain is built from TRBV19 and TRBJ1-1; 10 positions match TRBD1. The CDR3 contains 18 residues. V shed 7 bases, J shed 0 bases, and the junction held 14 bases outside the gene matches. The germline gives CDR1 LNHDA, CDR2 SQIVND (reference sequence). CDR3 loop: CASNDRGQVGRMNTEAFF. Here the CDR3 DNA reads TGTGCCAGTAATGACAGGGGGCAGGTGGGCCGCATGAACACTGAAGCTTTCTTT.

The chain couples TRBV4-1 to TRBJ1-6; a weak D match, TRBD1 (5 bases). Trimming stripped 3 bases from V and 0 bases from J, with 12 bases between. The CDR3 extends over 17 amino acids. The germline CDR1 and CDR2 sequences are MGHRA and YSYEKL. This chain's CDR3 is CASSQLGESSYNSPLHF. The CDR3 DNA is TGCGCCAGCAGCCAGTTAGGGGAGAGCTCCTATAATTCACCCCTCCACTTT.

This clonotype has just a few counts. The gene calls are TRBV18 and TRBJ2-1; a weak D match, TRBD2 (7 bases). The V and J ends lost 2 bases and 10 bases respectively, with 15 bases between them. The length of the CDR3 is 14 residues. In germline, CDR1 is KGHSH, CDR2 LQKENI. This CDR3 is CASSPGGALGEQFF. The CDR3 DNA reads as TGTGCCAGCTCACCAGGGGGGGCCTTAGGGGAGCAGTTCTTC.

The J gene is TRBJ2-5, the V gene TRBV5-1; 8 bases are a match to TRBD1. The CDR3 consists of 14 residues. V was pared by 6 bases and J by 5 bases, with 9 bases of the junction left unmatched. From germline, CDR1 is SGHRS and CDR2 YFSETQ. The CDR3: CASTPGTGWETQYF. CDR3 bases: TGCGCCAGCACCCCCGGGACAGGCTGGGAGACCCAGTACTTC.

This clonotype was seen a handful of times. V and J are TRBV25-1 and TRBJ2-5, with D possibly called TRBD1 or TRBD2 (5 bases each). CDR3 length: 14 amino acids. CDR1 MGHDK and CDR2 SYGVNS come from the germline V gene. V lost 4 bases, J lost 5 bases, and 14 bases lay in between. In DNA form, the CDR3 reads TGTGCCAGCAGTGGTCGGGACCAAGGGGAGACCCAGTACTTC. It specifies CASSGRDQGETQYF. The whole variable domain, remainder taken from reference TRBV25-1 and TRBJ2-5, is EADIYQTPRYLVIGTGKKITLECSQTMGHDKMYWYQQDPGMELHLIHYSYGVNSTEKGDLSSESTVSRIRTEHFPLTLESARPSHTSQYLCASSGRDQGETQYFGPGTRLLVL.

Only a few counts were recorded for this clonotype. The chain combines TRBV27 with TRBJ2-1; D gene ambiguous. Germline V gene lookup returns CDR1 MNHEY and CDR2 SMNVEV (reference sequence). This CDR3 is 12 amino acids long. V lost 8 bases, J lost 5 bases, and 10 bases lay in between. CDR3 region: CASSRPDNEQFF. CDR3 bases: TGTGCCAGCTCTCGACCGGACAATGAGCAGTTCTTC.

In this sample, this clonotype turned up a few times. The chain joins TRBV9 to TRBJ1-1; the D is unclear. V was pared by 0 bases and J by 2 bases, with 14 bases between. Germline CDR1 reads SGDLS; CDR2 reads YYNGEE. CDR3 size: 16 residues. This CDR3 is CASSVAVPGPNTEAFF. The CDR3 DNA sequence: TGTGCCAGCAGCGTAGCTGTTCCAGGCCCAAACACTGAAGCTTTCTTT.

This chain links TRBV6-2 or TRBV6-3 with TRBJ1-1, with D possibly matching TRBD1 (5 bases). Between the trimmed V and J ends, which lost 6 bases and 1 base, there was a span of 12 bases. The CDR3 is 14 amino acids. Germline CDR1 MNHEY, CDR2 SVGEGT. CDR3 nucleotide sequence: TGTGCCAGCAGCCAACAGGTTGAGAACACTGAAGCTTTCTTT. It codes for CASSQQVENTEAFF.

This clonotype showed up just a few times. The rearrangement joins TRBV12-3 or TRBV12-4 to TRBJ1-4; TRBD1 is a possible D gene (6 bases). The germline V and J ends were trimmed by 6 bases and 7 bases, with 18 bases remaining between them. The CDR3 loop spans 15 amino acids. The DNA of the CDR3 is TGTGCCAGCAGCCGACCGGGGGCAGTGGGTGAAAAACTGTTTTTT. Translating gives CASSRPGAVGEKLFF.

CDR3 sequence reads: CASSQDVGPTGTGNQPQHF. In DNA form, the CDR3 reads TGCGCCAGCAGCCAAGACGTCGGCCCGACGGGCACTGGCAATCAGCCCCAGCATTTT. V and J are TRBV4-1 and TRBJ1-5, with D unclear. From germline, CDR1 is MGHRA and CDR2 YSYEKL. V shed 0 bases and J shed 2 bases, with 20 bases lying between them. The CDR3 covers 19 residues.

A remark on this clonotype: This may be a read error, as it is one base from a much larger clone. V gene TRBV6-2 or TRBV6-3 combines with J gene TRBJ1-2; D may be TRBD1 (6 bases). Germline CDR1 MNHEY, CDR2 SVGEGT. Trimming took 8 bases from V and 4 from J, leaving 14 bases between them. The CDR3 covers 13 residues. The CDR3 loop is CASGTWGAYGYTF. In DNA form, the CDR3 reads TGTGCCAGCGGAACCTGGGGGGCCTATGGCTACACCTTC.

This clonotype turned up a few times. The genes are TRBV5-1 and TRBJ2-5; 8 bases are a match to TRBD2. The germline gives CDR1 SGHRS, CDR2 YFSETQ. Losses at the gene ends were 3 bases for V and 4 bases for J; bases not matched to a gene: 5. There are 14 residues in the CDR3. CDR3 sequence: CASSWAGGSETQYF. The CDR3, as DNA: TGCGCCAGCAGCTGGGCGGGGGGTTCAGAGACCCAGTACTTC.

This clonotype came up a few times. This rearrangement joins TRBV27 to TRBJ2-7; 7 bases line up with TRBD1. V was clipped by 5 bases and J by 3 bases; unmatched bases: 7. Looked up from germline, CDR1 is MNHEY and CDR2 is SMNVEV (reference sequence). The CDR3 spans 14 residues. The CDR3 sequence: CASSRRQGFYEQYV. CDR3 nucleotide sequence: TGTGCCAGCAGTCGACGACAGGGTTTCTACGAGCAGTACGTC.